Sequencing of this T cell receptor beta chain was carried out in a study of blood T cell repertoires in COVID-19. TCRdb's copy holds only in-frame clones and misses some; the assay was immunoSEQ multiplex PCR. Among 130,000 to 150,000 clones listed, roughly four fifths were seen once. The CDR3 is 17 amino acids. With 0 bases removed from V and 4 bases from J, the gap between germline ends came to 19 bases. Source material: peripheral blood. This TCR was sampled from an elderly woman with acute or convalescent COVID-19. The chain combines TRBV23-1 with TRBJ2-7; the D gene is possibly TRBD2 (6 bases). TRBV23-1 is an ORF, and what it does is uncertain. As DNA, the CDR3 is TGCGCCAGCAGTCAATCGAGACGGGGGATCTCAGGGTACGAGCAGTACTTC. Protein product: CASSQSRRGISGYEQYF.